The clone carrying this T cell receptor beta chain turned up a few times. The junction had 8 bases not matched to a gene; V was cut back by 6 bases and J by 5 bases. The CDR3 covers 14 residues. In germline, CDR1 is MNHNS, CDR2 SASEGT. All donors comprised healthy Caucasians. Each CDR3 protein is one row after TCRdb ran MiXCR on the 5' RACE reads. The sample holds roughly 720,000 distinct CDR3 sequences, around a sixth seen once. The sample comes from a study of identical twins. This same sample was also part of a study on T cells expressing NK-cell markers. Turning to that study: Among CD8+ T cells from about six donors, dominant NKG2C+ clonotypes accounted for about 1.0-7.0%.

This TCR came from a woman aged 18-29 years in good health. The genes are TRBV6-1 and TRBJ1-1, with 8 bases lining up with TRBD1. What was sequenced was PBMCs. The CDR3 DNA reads TGTGCCAGCAGATCAGGGGGCGGGGGAACTGAAGCTTTCTTT. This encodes CASRSGGGGTEAFF.